These 8 T cell receptor beta chains came from one sample sequenced in a study of cytomegalovirus exposure and HLA in healthy donors. TCRdb's copy holds only in-frame clones and misses some; the assay was immunoSEQ multiplex PCR. Altogether hundreds of thousands of clones are present, 70% to 90% being singletons, with the ten largest covering around 0.92%. The material sequenced was PBMCs. The receptor source for this set is a woman in her late teens or twenties in good health and CMV-seronegative.

CDR3 residues: CASGDDRYTEAFF. The CDR3 DNA reads as TGTGCCAGCGGAGATGACAGATACACTGAAGCTTTCTTT. V and J are TRBV28 and TRBJ1-1; possible D gene TRBD1, 5 bases. There are 13 residues in the CDR3. The V gene lost 8 bases and the J gene lost 3 bases, with 13 bases spanning the gap. Germline CDR1 MDHEN, CDR2 SYDVKM.

The chain joins TRBV27 to TRBJ2-1; D is possibly TRBD1 (6 bases). The germline V and J ends were trimmed by 8 bases and 2 bases, with 19 bases remaining between them. Germline V gene data show CDR1 as MNHEY and CDR2 as SMNVEV (reference sequence). This CDR3 region has 16 residues. CDR3 loop: CASLPRTGPAYNEQFF. In DNA form, the CDR3 reads TGTGCCAGCCTCCCGCGAACAGGGCCGGCCTACAATGAGCAGTTCTTC.

This chain connects TRBV11-3 to TRBJ2-6; tentative D call: TRBD1 (6 bases). The V gene's germline CDR1 is SGHNT and CDR2 YENEEA. Trimming took 5 bases from V and 2 from J, leaving 10 bases between them. The CDR3 runs to 15 residues. This chain's CDR3 is CASSPTGAGANVLTF. The CDR3 nucleotides are TGTGCCAGCAGCCCGACAGGTGCTGGGGCCAACGTCCTGACTTTC.

There are a few counts of this clone. J is TRBJ1-6 and V is TRBV2, with D hard to call. In germline, CDR1 is SNHLY, CDR2 FYNNEI. V lost 0 bases and J lost 9, with 15 bases in between. This CDR3 contains 16 residues. The CDR3 spells CASSEAENNLRSPLHF. CDR3 DNA: TGTGCCAGCAGTGAAGCGGAGAACAATCTCCGTTCACCCCTCCACTTT. The whole variable domain, remainder taken from reference TRBV2 and TRBJ1-6, is EPEVTQTPSHQVTQMGQEVILRCVPISNHLYFYWYRQILGQKVEFLVSFYNNEISEKSEIFDDQFSVERPDGSNFTLKIRSTKLEDSAMYFCASSEAENNLRSPLHFGNGTRLTVT.

The V gene is TRBV6-5, the J gene TRBJ1-2, with 7 bases lining up with TRBD1. This CDR3 has 15 residues. The germline CDR1 and CDR2 sequences are MNHEY and SVGAGI. V was clipped by 7 bases and J by 6 bases; unmatched bases: 14. CDR3 amino acids: CASKRQGPGPNGYTF. As DNA, the CDR3 is TGTGCCAGCAAACGACAGGGCCCGGGTCCGAATGGCTACACCTTC.

This chain joins TRBV28 and TRBJ1-5; a possible D gene is TRBD1 (6 bases). The CDR3 sequence is 16 residues long. Per germline, CDR1 MDHEN and CDR2 SYDVKM. Deletions cut 6 bases from V and 0 bases from J, with 15 bases between. The CDR3 reads CASSPAGGLSNQPQHF. The CDR3 region has the DNA TGTGCCAGCAGCCCCGCGGGGGGGCTTAGCAATCAGCCCCAGCATTTT.

This clone appeared a single time. The chain joins TRBV6-5 to TRBJ2-3; tentative D call: TRBD2 (5 bases). The germline V gene has CDR1 MNHEY and CDR2 SVGAGI. The CDR3 extends over 14 amino acids. The V gene lost 3 bases and the J gene lost 1 base, with 8 bases spanning the gap. For the CDR3, the DNA is TGTGCCAGCAGTTATGAGGGCCGCACAGATACGCAGTATTTT. Protein product: CASSYEGRTDTQYF.

This rearrangement joins TRBV2 to TRBJ1-1, with D possibly TRBD1 on 5 matching bases. Per germline, CDR1 SNHLY and CDR2 FYNNEI. The CDR3 totals 15 residues. Deletions cut 2 bases from V and 3 bases from J, with 13 bases between. CDR3 sequence reads: CASSEQGGGYTEAFF. DNA of the CDR3: TGTGCCAGCAGTGAACAGGGCGGGGGATACACTGAAGCTTTCTTT. The full variable domain, with the rest looked up from reference TRBV2 and TRBJ1-1, is EPEVTQTPSHQVTQMGQEVILRCVPISNHLYFYWYRQILGQKVEFLVSFYNNEISEKSEIFDDQFSVERPDGSNFTLKIRSTKLEDSAMYFCASSEQGGGYTEAFFGQGTRLTVV.